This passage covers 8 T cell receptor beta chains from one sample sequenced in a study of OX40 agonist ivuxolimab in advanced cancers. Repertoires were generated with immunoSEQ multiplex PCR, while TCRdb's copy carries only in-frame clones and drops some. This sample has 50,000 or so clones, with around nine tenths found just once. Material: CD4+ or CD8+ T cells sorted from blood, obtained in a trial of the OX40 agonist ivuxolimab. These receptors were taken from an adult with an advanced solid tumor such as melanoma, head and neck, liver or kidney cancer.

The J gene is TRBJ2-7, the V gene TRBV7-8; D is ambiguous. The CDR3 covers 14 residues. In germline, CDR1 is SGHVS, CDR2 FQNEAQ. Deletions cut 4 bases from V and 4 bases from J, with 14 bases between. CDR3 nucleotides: TGTGCCAGCAGCTCGACACGCTGGAGATACGAGCAGTACTTC. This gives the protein CASSSTRWRYEQYF.

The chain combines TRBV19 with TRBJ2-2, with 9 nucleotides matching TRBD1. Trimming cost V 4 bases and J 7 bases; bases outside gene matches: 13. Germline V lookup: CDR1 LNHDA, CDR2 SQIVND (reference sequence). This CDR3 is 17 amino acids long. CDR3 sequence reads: CASSTLQGARRNGELFF. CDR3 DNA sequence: TGTGCCAGTAGTACCTTACAGGGGGCGAGGAGGAACGGGGAGCTGTTTTTT.

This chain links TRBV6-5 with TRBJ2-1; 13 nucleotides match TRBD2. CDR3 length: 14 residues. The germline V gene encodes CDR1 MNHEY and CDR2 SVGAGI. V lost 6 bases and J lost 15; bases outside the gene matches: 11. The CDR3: CASRLAGGSPKAFF. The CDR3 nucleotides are TGTGCCAGCAGACTAGCGGGAGGGAGTCCCAAGGCGTTCTTC.

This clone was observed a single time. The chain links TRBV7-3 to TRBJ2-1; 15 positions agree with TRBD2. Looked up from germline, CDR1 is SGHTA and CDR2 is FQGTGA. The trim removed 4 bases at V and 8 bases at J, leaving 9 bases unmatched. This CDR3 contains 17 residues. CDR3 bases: TGTGCCAGCAGCTCCCGGACTAGCGGGAGGGATTGGGATGAGCAGTTCTTC. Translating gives CASSSRTSGRDWDEQFF.

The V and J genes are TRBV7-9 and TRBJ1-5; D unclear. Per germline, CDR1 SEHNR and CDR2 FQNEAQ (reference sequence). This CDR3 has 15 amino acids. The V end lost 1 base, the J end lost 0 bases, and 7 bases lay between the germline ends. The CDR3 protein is CASSLGGFSNQPQHF. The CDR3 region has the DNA TGTGCCAGCAGCTTAGGGGGATTTAGCAATCAGCCCCAGCATTTT.

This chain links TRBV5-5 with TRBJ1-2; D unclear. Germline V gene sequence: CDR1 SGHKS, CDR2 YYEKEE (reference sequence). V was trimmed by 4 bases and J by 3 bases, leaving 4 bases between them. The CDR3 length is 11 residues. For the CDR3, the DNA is TGTGCCAGCAGCATTTACTATGGCTACACCTTC. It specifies CASSIYYGYTF.

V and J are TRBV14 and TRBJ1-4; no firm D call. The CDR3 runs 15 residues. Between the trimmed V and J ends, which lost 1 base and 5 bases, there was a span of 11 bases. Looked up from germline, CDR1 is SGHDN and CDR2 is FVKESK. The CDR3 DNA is TGTGCCAGCAGCCAAGTAGGTCTTGGGAATGAAAAACTGTTTTTT. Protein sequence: CASSQVGLGNEKLFF.

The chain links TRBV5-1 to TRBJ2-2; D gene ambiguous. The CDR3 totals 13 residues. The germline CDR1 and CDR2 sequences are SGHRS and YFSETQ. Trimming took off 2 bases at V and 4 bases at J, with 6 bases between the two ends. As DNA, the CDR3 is TGCGCCAGCAGCTTAGGACCCACCGGGGAGCTGTTTTTT. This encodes CASSLGPTGELFF.